This passage covers 17 T cell receptor beta chains from one sample sequenced in a study of blood T cells in healthy people across ages. The second PCR ran about 6 to 12 cycles with a sample-barcoded 5' primer and J-beta primers. TCRdb recomputed calls from the 5' RACE reads with MiXCR, one row per CDR3 protein. The data contain some 550,000 distinct CDR3 sequences, around half of them singletons. Sequencing input: blood. The source of these receptors is a man older than 75 in good health.

This sequence joins TRBV6-5 and TRBJ2-2; the match to TRBD2 covers 11 bases. Germline V gene lookup returns CDR1 MNHEY and CDR2 SVGAGI. The CDR3 is 15 residues long. V shed 6 bases and J 6 bases; nucleotides not matched to a gene: 6. This CDR3 reads CASSLLAGAPGELFF. The CDR3 region has the DNA TGTGCCAGCAGCCTACTAGCGGGAGCCCCCGGGGAGCTGTTTTTT.

This clonotype was seen only a few times. The rearrangement links TRBV7-6 to TRBJ2-5, with D unresolved. Germline assignment: CDR1 SGHVS and CDR2 FNYEAQ. V dropped 5 bases and J dropped 5 bases, with 9 bases sitting between them. This CDR3 comprises 12 residues. The chain's CDR3 is CASSQIEETQYF. CDR3 sequence (DNA): TGTGCCAGCAGCCAAATTGAGGAGACCCAGTACTTC.

A few counts support this clonotype. V is TRBV20-1 and J is TRBJ1-4; 8 nucleotides match TRBD1. Germline CDR1 is DFQATT and CDR2 is SNEGSKA (reference sequence). This CDR3 has 13 residues. V shed 2 bases and J 8 bases; nucleotides not matched to a gene: 4. The CDR3 here is CSARQGAREKLFF. The DNA for the CDR3 is TGCAGTGCTAGACAGGGGGCAAGGGAAAAACTGTTTTTT.

This clonotype was seen repeatedly, ten times or more. The rearrangement links TRBV6-6 to TRBJ2-1; 11 bases are a match to TRBD2. Germline assignment: CDR1 MNHNY and CDR2 SVGAGI (reference sequence). The CDR3 length is 15 residues. The ends lost 6 bases at V and 6 bases at J; junction bases unmatched: 7. Written as DNA, the CDR3 is TGTGCCAGCAGAAACCCAACTAGCGGGAGCAATGAGCAGTTCTTC. It codes for CASRNPTSGSNEQFF.

The V gene is TRBV12-3 or TRBV12-4, the J gene TRBJ2-1; D not certain. This CDR3 is built from 16 residues. Trimming took off 3 bases at V and 0 bases at J, with 12 bases between the two ends. The CDR3 bases are TGTGCCAGCAGTTTTTCCCTGGTTATCTCCTACAATGAGCAGTTCTTC. Protein product: CASSFSLVISYNEQFF.

V gene TRBV30 combines with J gene TRBJ2-7; no definite D call. Germline loops: CDR1 GTSNPN, CDR2 SVGIG (reference sequence). This CDR3 has 13 amino acids. V shed 4 bases and J shed 3 bases, with 13 bases lying between them. CDR3 in DNA: TGTGCCTGGACAGGCGTCCCAATCTACGAGCAGTACTTC. This sequence encodes CAWTGVPIYEQYF.

This clonotype has a handful of counts. The chain couples TRBV24-1 to TRBJ1-2; 8 bases agree with TRBD1. The trim removed 4 bases at V and 10 bases at J, leaving 10 bases unmatched. The length of the CDR3 is 14 residues. Germline-derived CDR1 and CDR2 are KGHDR and SFDVKD. CDR3 loop: CATSEPGTGHDYTF. DNA for the CDR3: TGTGCCACCAGTGAACCCGGGACAGGTCATGACTACACCTTC.

V usage is TRBV20-1 and J usage is TRBJ2-1, with a weak D call TRBD1 (6 bases). The germline V gene encodes CDR1 DFQATT and CDR2 SNEGSKA (reference sequence). V dropped 3 bases and J dropped 2 bases, with 11 bases sitting between them. The CDR3 is made up of 14 amino acids. This CDR3 reads CSASRGIPYNEQFF. The CDR3 DNA reads TGCAGTGCTAGCAGGGGCATTCCCTACAATGAGCAGTTCTTC.

The chain carries TRBV9 and TRBJ1-4; TRBD1 might be the D (5 bases). The germline gives CDR1 SGDLS, CDR2 YYNGEE. The CDR3 sequence is 13 residues long. V gave up 7 bases and J gave up 3 bases, with 10 bases separating them. The CDR3 DNA reads TGTGCCAGCGGTGGGACCTCTAATGAAAAACTGTTTTTT. Translated: CASGGTSNEKLFF.

V gene TRBV5-1 combines with J gene TRBJ1-3; D is unresolved. Trimming took off 4 bases at V and 3 bases at J, with 14 bases between the two ends. Per germline, CDR1 SGHRS and CDR2 YFSETQ. The CDR3 consists of 15 residues. DNA for the CDR3: TGCGCCAGCAGCCCTATGATGGGAAGTGGAAACACCATATATTTT. Residues: CASSPMMGSGNTIYF. Based on the CDR3 plus reference TRBV5-1 and TRBJ1-3, the full variable domain is KAGVTQTPRYLIKTRGQQVTLSCSPISGHRSVSWYQQTPGQGLQFLFEYFSETQRNKGNFPGRFSGRQFSNSRSEMNVSTLELGDSALYLCASSPMMGSGNTIYFGEGSWLTVV.

The chain links TRBV13 to TRBJ2-5; 8 bases match TRBD2. The end of the DNA aligns better with TRBJ2-7, so the J call may be wrong. Germline V lookup: CDR1 PRHDT, CDR2 FYEKMQ (reference sequence). CDR3 length equals 16 residues. The CDR3 DNA is TGTGCCAGCAGCCGACCCTCCCCCGGGGGGGGTTACGAGCAGTACTTC. Encoded protein: CASSRPSPGGGYEQYF.

The chain carries TRBV10-3 and TRBJ1-4, with D maybe TRBD1 (5 bases). The V end was cut by 2 bases, the J end by 2 bases, with 9 bases between. Germline-derived CDR1 and CDR2 are ENHRY and SYGVKD. The CDR3 contains 15 residues. In DNA, the CDR3 is TGTGCCATCAGTGAGGGGGCTCGGACTAATGAAAAACTGTTTTTT. Protein product: CAISEGARTNEKLFF.

The table lists this clonotype with a few counts. The gene calls are TRBV9 and TRBJ1-2; 8 bases map to TRBD1. J was trimmed by 8 bases and V by 4 bases; bases with no gene match: 22. This CDR3 spans 18 amino acids. Germline assignment: CDR1 SGDLS and CDR2 YYNGEE. In DNA form, the CDR3 reads TGTGCCAGCAGCCTATCCCCCTTTCCCGGACAGGGAACAGGCGGCTACACCTTC. It specifies CASSLSPFPGQGTGGYTF.

In the case of this clonotype: The junction shows a germline mismatch at one end, possibly a read error. The V and J genes are TRBV9 and TRBJ2-7; D may be TRBD2 (5 bases). This CDR3 spans 15 amino acids. The germline gives CDR1 SGDLS, CDR2 YYNGEE. CDR3 coding DNA: TGTGCCAGCAGCGTAGGGGATAGGGAGTGGTACGGGCAGTACTTC. This translates into CASSVGDREWYGQYF.

The chain employs TRBV5-1 and TRBJ2-3; TRBD1 aligns across 7 bases. The V segment lost 0 bases and the J segment 4 bases; nucleotides outside the gene matches: 5. This CDR3 is 15 amino acids long. Germline-derived CDR1 and CDR2 are SGHRS and YFSETQ. CDR3 DNA: TGCGCCAGCAGCTTGGCCCTAGGGGGCGCAGATACGCAGTATTTT. Translating gives CASSLALGGADTQYF.

The rearrangement joins TRBV18 to TRBJ2-7; 9 bases are shared with TRBD2. Germline V gene sequence: CDR1 KGHSH, CDR2 LQKENI. V dropped 2 bases and J dropped 3; count of bases not matched to a gene: 5. The CDR3 is 15 amino acids. CDR3: CASSPAGGRNYEQYF. CDR3 bases: TGTGCCAGCTCACCAGCGGGAGGGCGGAACTACGAGCAGTACTTC.

The chain joins TRBV5-1 to TRBJ2-7; maybe TRBD1 (6 bases). Germline lookup yields CDR1 SGHRS and CDR2 YFSETQ. Trimming removed 0 bases from V and 4 bases from J, with 14 bases in between. This CDR3 contains 15 residues. The CDR3 DNA follows: TGCGCCAGCAGCTTGGCTGGGGGCAGTAGGTACGAGCAGTACTTC. Translating gives CASSLAGGSRYEQYF.